A selection of T cell receptor beta chains follows, all from one sample in a study of T cell repertoires in aging, cancer and after chemotherapy. TCRdb analysed the multiplex PCR reads with MiXCR anew, one entry per CDR3 protein. The sample lists 15,000 to 20,000 distinct CDR3 sequences; roughly 37% were seen once. The specimen sequenced was blood. These receptors were taken from a human donor with a solid tumor. Each CDR3 is given with its conserved first and last residue. Fields, in order: V gene, D gene, clone size, J gene, CDR3 protein, CDR3 DNA. A D gene is named only where the DNA matches it firmly. Where a row states a size, it is once, few, many or the class of an expanded clone; other rows omit it.

TRBV11-2	TRBD1	NA	TRBJ2-3	CASSLETGGDTQYF	TGTGCCAGCAGCTTGGAAACAGGGGGAGATACGCAGTATTTT
TRBV6-5	TRBD2	few	TRBJ2-7	CASSSLKSGSHEQYF	TGTGCCAGCAGTTCCCTGAAGAGCGGGAGCCACGAGCAGTACTTC
TRBV7-9	NA	few	TRBJ2-2	CANLGQAGELFF	TGTGCCAACTTGGGGCAGGCCGGGGAGCTGTTTTTT
TRBV20-1	NA	NA	TRBJ2-5	CSARDGSSAGETQYF	TGCAGTGCTAGAGATGGGTCTAGCGCGGGGGAGACCCAGTACTTC
TRBV10-3	NA	NA	TRBJ1-2	CAISERELNGYTF	TGTGCCATCAGTGAGAGGGAACTGAATGGCTACACCTTC
TRBV5-6	NA	few	TRBJ1-2	CASSLGGRNYGYTF	TGTGCCAGCAGCTTGGGGGGCCGGAACTATGGCTACACCTTC
TRBV6-1	NA	NA	TRBJ2-1	CASSARRWDEQFF	TGTGCCAGCAGTGCCCGAAGGTGGGATGAGCAGTTCTTC
TRBV5-5	NA	few	TRBJ1-6	CASSLKAGSPLHF	TGTGCCAGCAGCCTCAAGGCAGGATCACCCCTCCACTTT
TRBV19	TRBD1	NA	TRBJ2-7	CASSIGTGGSYEQYF	TGTGCCAGTAGTATAGGTACAGGGGGCTCCTACGAGCAGTACTTC
TRBV18	TRBD1	NA	TRBJ1-5	CASSPTGNQPQHF	TGTGCCAGCTCACCGACAGGGAATCAGCCCCAGCATTTT
TRBV29-1	NA	medium-sized	TRBJ1-2	CSVEEPNYGYTF	TGCAGCGTTGAAGAACCCAACTATGGCTACACCTTC
TRBV6-2/TRBV6-3	TRBD2	NA	TRBJ2-7	CASSYSRTSSEQYF	TGTGCCAGCAGTTACTCCAGGACTAGCAGCGAGCAGTACTTC
TRBV15	TRBD1	NA	TRBJ1-1	CATSLRTGSTEAFF	TGTGCCACCAGCTTACGGACAGGGAGCACTGAAGCTTTCTTT
TRBV5-6	TRBD1	few	TRBJ1-5	CASSRDRGQNQPQHF	TGTGCCAGCAGCCGGGACAGGGGCCAGAATCAGCCCCAGCATTTT
TRBV6-2/TRBV6-3	NA	NA	TRBJ2-1	CASSYLTRGTNEQFF	TGTGCCAGCAGTTACTTGACTCGGGGGACCAATGAGCAGTTCTTC
TRBV6-4	NA	NA	TRBJ2-1	CASSDSGGHYNEQFF	TGTGCCAGCAGTGACTCGGGCGGGCACTACAATGAGCAGTTCTTC
TRBV28	TRBD1	NA	TRBJ1-6	CASGGRGVSPLHF	TGTGCCAGCGGGGGCAGGGGGGTTAGCCCCCTCCACTTT